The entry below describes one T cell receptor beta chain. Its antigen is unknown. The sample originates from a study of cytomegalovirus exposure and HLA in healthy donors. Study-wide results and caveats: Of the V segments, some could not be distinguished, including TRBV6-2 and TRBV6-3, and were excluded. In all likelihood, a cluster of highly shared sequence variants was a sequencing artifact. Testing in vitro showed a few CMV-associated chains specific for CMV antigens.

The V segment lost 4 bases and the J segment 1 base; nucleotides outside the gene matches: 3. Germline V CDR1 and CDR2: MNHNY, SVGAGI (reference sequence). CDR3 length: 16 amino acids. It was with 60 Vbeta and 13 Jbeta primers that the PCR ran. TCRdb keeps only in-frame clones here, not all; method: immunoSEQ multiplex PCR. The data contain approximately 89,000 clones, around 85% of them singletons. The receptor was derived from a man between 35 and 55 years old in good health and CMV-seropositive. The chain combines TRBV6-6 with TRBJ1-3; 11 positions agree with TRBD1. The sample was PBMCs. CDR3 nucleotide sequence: TGTGCCAGCAGTTGGGGACAGGGGGGATCTGGAAACACCATATATTTT. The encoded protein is CASSWGQGGSGNTIYF.